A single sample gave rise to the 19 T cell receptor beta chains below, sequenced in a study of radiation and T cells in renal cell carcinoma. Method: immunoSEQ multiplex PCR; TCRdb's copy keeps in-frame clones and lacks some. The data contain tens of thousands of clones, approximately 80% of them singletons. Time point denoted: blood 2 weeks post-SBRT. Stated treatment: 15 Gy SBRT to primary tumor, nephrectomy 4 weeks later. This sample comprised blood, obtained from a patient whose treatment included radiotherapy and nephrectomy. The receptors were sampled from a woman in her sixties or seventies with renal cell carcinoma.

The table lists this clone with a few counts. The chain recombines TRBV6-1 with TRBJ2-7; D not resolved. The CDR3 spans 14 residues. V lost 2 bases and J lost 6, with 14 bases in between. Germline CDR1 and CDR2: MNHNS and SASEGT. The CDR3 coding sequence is TGTGCCAGCAGTGAACTCTTGGATGCATCCGAGCAGTACTTC. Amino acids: CASSELLDASEQYF.

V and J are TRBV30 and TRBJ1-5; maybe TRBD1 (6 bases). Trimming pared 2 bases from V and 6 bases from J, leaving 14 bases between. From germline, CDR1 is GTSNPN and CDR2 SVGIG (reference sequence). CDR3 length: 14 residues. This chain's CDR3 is CAWSYGGPFQPQHF. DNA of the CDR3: TGTGCCTGGAGTTACGGGGGGCCGTTTCAGCCCCAGCATTTT.

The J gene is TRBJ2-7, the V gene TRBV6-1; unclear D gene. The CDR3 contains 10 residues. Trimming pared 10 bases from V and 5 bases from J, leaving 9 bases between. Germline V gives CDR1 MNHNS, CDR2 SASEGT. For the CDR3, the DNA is TGTGCCACCCTTAAAAACGAGCAGTACTTC. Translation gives CATLKNEQYF.

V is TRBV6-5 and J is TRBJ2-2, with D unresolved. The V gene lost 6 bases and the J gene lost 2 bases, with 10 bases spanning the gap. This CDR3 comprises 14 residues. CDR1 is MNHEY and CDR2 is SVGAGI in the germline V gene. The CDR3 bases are TGTGCCAGCAGATTTTCGGGTAACACCGGGGAGCTGTTTTTT. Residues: CASRFSGNTGELFF.

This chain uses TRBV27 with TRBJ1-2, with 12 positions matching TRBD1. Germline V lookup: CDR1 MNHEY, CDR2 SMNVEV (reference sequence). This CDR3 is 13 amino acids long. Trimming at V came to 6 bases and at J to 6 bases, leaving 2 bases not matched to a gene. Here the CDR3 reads CASRGQGANGYTF. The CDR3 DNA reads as TGTGCCAGCAGGGGACAGGGGGCGAATGGCTACACCTTC.

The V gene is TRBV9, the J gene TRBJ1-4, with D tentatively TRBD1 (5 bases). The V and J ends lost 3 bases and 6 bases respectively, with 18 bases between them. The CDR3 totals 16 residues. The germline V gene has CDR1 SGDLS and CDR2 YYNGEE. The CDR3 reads CASSAERQSGDEKLFF. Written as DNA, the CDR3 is TGTGCCAGCAGCGCCGAAAGACAGTCCGGGGATGAAAAACTGTTTTTT.

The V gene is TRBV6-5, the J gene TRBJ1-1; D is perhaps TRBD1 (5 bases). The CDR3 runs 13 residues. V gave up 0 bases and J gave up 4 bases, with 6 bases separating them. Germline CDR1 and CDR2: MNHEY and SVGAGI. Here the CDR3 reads CASSYSGGTEAFF. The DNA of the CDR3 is TGTGCCAGCAGTTACTCTGGGGGCACTGAAGCTTTCTTT.

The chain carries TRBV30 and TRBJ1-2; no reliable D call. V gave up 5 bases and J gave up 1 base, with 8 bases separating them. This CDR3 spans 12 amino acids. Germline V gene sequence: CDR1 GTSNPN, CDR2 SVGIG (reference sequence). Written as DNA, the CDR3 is TGTGCCTGGCTACCTTTTAACTATGGCTACACCTTC. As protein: CAWLPFNYGYTF.

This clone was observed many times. This chain's CDR3 is CASSPRQGARETQYF. In DNA, the CDR3 is TGTGCCAGCAGCCCCAGACAGGGGGCGAGGGAGACCCAGTACTTC. J is TRBJ2-5 and V is TRBV7-7, with 10 positions matching TRBD1. Germline values: CDR1 SSHAT, CDR2 FNYEAQ (reference sequence). The length of the CDR3 is 15 residues. The V segment lost 5 bases and the J segment 5 bases; nucleotides outside the gene matches: 8.

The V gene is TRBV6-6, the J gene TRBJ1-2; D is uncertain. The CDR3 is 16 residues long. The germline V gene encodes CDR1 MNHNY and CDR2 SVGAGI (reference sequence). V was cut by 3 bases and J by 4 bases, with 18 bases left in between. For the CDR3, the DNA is TGTGCCAGCAGTTATGACGTGGGGTCGGTCCTCTATGGCTACACCTTC. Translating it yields CASSYDVGSVLYGYTF.

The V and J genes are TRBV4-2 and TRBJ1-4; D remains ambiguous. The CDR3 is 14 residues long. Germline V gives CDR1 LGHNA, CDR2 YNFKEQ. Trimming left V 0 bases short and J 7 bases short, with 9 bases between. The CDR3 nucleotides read TGTGCCAGCAGCCAAGATTCAGGAGGTGAAAAACTGTTTTTT. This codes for CASSQDSGGEKLFF.

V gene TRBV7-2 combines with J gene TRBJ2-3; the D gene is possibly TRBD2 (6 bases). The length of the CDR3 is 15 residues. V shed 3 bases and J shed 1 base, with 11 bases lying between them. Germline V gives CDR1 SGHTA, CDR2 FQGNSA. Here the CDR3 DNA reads TGTGCCAGCAGCTTCCTTAGCGGAGGCACAGATACGCAGTATTTT. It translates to CASSFLSGGTDTQYF.

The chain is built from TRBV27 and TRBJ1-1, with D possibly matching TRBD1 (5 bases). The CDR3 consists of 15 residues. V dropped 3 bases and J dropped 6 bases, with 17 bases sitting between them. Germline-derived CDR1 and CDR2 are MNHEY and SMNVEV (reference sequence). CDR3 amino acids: CASSFRPQGDAEAFF. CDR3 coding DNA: TGTGCCAGCAGTTTCCGTCCTCAGGGTGATGCTGAAGCTTTCTTT.

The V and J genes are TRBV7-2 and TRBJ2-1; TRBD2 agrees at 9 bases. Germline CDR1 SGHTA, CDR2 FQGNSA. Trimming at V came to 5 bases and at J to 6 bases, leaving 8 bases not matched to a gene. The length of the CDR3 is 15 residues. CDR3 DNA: TGTGCCAGCAGCCAGGGACTAGCTGTTGTCAATGAGCAGTTCTTC. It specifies CASSQGLAVVNEQFF.

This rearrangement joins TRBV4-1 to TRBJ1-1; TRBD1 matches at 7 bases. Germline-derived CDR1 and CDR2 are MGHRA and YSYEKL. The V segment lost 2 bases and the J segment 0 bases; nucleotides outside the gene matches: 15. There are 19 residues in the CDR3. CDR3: CASSQSLLRGPSMNTEAFF. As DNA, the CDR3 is TGCGCCAGCAGCCAAAGCTTACTAAGGGGGCCTTCTATGAACACTGAAGCTTTCTTT.

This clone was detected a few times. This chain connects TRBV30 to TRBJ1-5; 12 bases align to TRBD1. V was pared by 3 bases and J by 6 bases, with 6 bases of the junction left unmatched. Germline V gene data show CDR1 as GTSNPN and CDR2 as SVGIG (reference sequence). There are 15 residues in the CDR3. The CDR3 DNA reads TGTGCCTGGAGCAGGGGACAGGGGGCGGGTCAGCCCCAGCATTTT. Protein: CAWSRGQGAGQPQHF.

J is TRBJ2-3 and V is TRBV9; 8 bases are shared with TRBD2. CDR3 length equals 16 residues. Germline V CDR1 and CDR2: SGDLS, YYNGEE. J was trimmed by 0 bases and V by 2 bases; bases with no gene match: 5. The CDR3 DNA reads TGTGCCAGCAGCGTCGGGTCTAGCGGGAGCACAGATACGCAGTATTTT. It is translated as CASSVGSSGSTDTQYF.

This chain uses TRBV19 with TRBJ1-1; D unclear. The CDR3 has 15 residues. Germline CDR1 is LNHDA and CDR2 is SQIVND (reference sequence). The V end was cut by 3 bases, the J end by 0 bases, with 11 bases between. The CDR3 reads CASSIYGRLNTEAFF. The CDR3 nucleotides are TGTGCCAGTAGTATCTACGGCAGGTTGAACACTGAAGCTTTCTTT. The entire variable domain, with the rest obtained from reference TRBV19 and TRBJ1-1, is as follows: DGGITQSPKYLFRKEGQNVTLSCEQNLNHDAMYWYRQDPGQGLRLIYYSQIVNDFQKGDIAEGYSVSREKKESFPLTVTSAQKNPTAFYLCASSIYGRLNTEAFFGQGTRLTVV.

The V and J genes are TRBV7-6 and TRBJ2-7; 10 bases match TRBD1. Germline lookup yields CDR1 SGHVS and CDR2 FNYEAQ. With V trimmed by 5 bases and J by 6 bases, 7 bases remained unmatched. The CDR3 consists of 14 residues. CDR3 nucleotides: TGTGCCAGCAGCCCCAGAAGGACAGGGGGCGAGCAGTACTTC. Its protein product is CASSPRRTGGEQYF.